This T cell receptor beta chain was observed in a study of blood T cell repertoires in COVID-19. Study details: Whether acute or convalescent, the COVID-19 samples came from the United States, Italy and Spain. T cells, B-cell-depleted T cells, or PBMCs supplied cDNA or gDNA.

In the original processing: Amplification with reference gene primers provided the estimates of nucleated cell counts. The method was immunoSEQ multiplex PCR; TCRdb's version includes in-frame clones alone and lacks a portion of them. V, J and clone size reflect that table, while D and trimming were determined from the DNA. The sample includes roughly 260,000 clones, 88% seen only once; the top ten take approximately 4%. The CDR3 has 14 residues. Germline values: CDR1 SGHNT, CDR2 YYREEE (reference sequence). After removal of 4 bases from V and 8 bases from J, the junction contained 6 bases not matched to a gene.

The clonotype was recovered from a man between 60 and 70 years old who had recovered from COVID-19. The sample comprised peripheral blood. The V call is TRBV5-4, the J call TRBJ1-4; the match to TRBD1 covers 9 bases. CDR3: CASSLGQGREKLFF. The CDR3 nucleotides read TGTGCCAGCAGCCTGGGACAGGGACGAGAAAAACTGTTTTTT.